Listed below are T cell receptor beta chains from one sample, sequenced in a study of blood T cell dynamics during melanoma immunotherapy. The repertoire was sequenced with immunoSEQ multiplex PCR; TCRdb's copy has only in-frame clones and lacks some. In the table there are some 5,600 clones, about nine tenths of which are singletons. The sequencing here drew on blood, taken from a patient treated with checkpoint blockade. These receptors were taken from a human donor with melanoma. CDR3s include the opening cysteine and the closing phenylalanine or tryptophan. A D gene is named only where the DNA matches it firmly. Expanded clones are given a class, and other clones once, few, many or no size at all.

d_gene	v_gene	j_gene	abundance	CDR3nt	CDR3aa
TRBD1	TRBV7-9	TRBJ2-5	.	TGTGCCAGCAGTAGAAACAGTGGACAGGACCCTTCACGGGAGACCCAGTACTTC	CASSRNSGQDPSRETQYF
.	TRBV9	TRBJ2-2	.	TGTGCCAGCAGCTCCCTTCGAGGGCTCCCCACCACGAACACCGGGGAGCTGTTTTTT	CASSSLRGLPTTNTGELFF
.	TRBV5-1	TRBJ1-1	.	TGCGCCAGCAGCCGTAGGAACACTGAAGCTTTCTTT	CASSRRNTEAFF
TRBD2	TRBV9	TRBJ2-3	once	TGTGCCAGCAGCGTAGCGACTAGCGGGGGGAGAGATACGCAGTATTTT	CASSVATSGGRDTQYF
TRBD2	TRBV7-8	TRBJ2-3	once	TGTGCCAGCAGCCGACTAGCGGGGTTGACAGATACGCAGTATTTT	CASSRLAGLTDTQYF
.	TRBV4-1	TRBJ1-1	.	TGCGCCAGCAGCCTGGAGAAGGGGCGGGACACTGAAGCTTTCTTT	CASSLEKGRDTEAFF
.	TRBV18	TRBJ1-1	.	TGTGCCAGCTCACCGACTGCCCAGGCTGAAGCTTTCTTT	CASSPTAQAEAFF
.	TRBV18	TRBJ1-4	.	TGTGCCAGCTCACCAACGCAGAATGAAAAACTGTTTTTT	CASSPTQNEKLFF
TRBD1	TRBV6-4	TRBJ2-3	.	TGTGCCAGCAGTGCCGGGACAGGGGACACAGATACGCAGTATTTT	CASSAGTGDTDTQYF
.	TRBV5-4	TRBJ2-2	.	TGTGCCAGCAGCAGGACCAGGGGGGGAAACACCGGGGAGCTGTTTTTT	CASSRTRGGNTGELFF
.	TRBV6-6	TRBJ1-3	.	TGTGCCAGCAGCCCCTACCGGGCGACTGGAAACACCATATATTTT	CASSPYRATGNTIYF
.	TRBV11-2	TRBJ2-7	.	TGTGCCAGCAGCTTAGGATTTTATTTGCGCGGACCCTACGAGCAGTACTTC	CASSLGFYLRGPYEQYF